The 25 T cell receptor beta chains presented below share a single source sample, sequenced in a study of T-cell memory formation after mild COVID-19. TCRdb analysed the 5' RACE reads with MiXCR anew, one entry per CDR3 protein. The sample contains approximately 410,000 distinct CDR3 sequences, 23% of which appear only once. Sequencing was carried out using PBMCs or a T cell subset sorted from them (not recorded which). These receptors were collected from an adult woman who had mild COVID-19 (a few samples of this study predate the infection). Cell type and time point are not known.

This clonotype occurred a few times. The V and J genes are TRBV5-1 and TRBJ1-1, with 7 bases aligning to TRBD1. V dropped 4 bases and J dropped 4; count of bases not matched to a gene: 7. This CDR3 has 14 residues. The V gene's germline CDR1 is SGHRS and CDR2 YFSETQ. The CDR3 region is CASSHRQGGTEAFF. The CDR3, as DNA: TGCGCCAGCAGCCACCGACAGGGCGGCACTGAAGCTTTCTTT.

This clonotype was detected only a few times. The chain uses TRBV10-3 and TRBJ2-5; D is possibly TRBD2 (6 bases). This CDR3 spans 16 amino acids. Trimming shortened V by 0 bases and J by 4 bases, and 15 bases separated the two germline ends. CDR1 is ENHRY, CDR2 SYGVKD, per germline. CDR3 nucleotides: TGTGCCATCAGTGAGTCGACTAGGGGCTACCCAGAGACCCAGTACTTC. This encodes CAISESTRGYPETQYF.

DNA of the CDR3: TGCGCCAGCAGCTCGGGGACAGCGATGAACACTGAAGCTTTCTTT. Protein product: CASSSGTAMNTEAFF. The V gene is TRBV5-1, the J gene TRBJ1-1, with TRBD1 identical over 7 bases. Germline V CDR1 and CDR2: SGHRS, YFSETQ. With 3 bases clipped from V and 0 bases from J, the junction kept 5 bases outside the gene matches. The CDR3 consists of 15 residues.

This chain connects TRBV5-1 to TRBJ1-1, with D maybe TRBD1 (6 bases). The CDR3 covers 13 residues. V shed 4 bases and J shed 5 bases, with 12 bases lying between them. CDR1 SGHRS and CDR2 YFSETQ come from the germline V gene. The CDR3 DNA follows: TGCGCCAGCAGCCCCCCGGGGGCGACTGAAGCTTTCTTT. Translation gives CASSPPGATEAFF.

V gene TRBV6-1 combines with J gene TRBJ2-3, with 7 positions matching TRBD2. CDR1 is MNHNS, CDR2 SASEGT, per germline. The CDR3 consists of 14 residues. V shed 6 bases and J 7 bases; nucleotides not matched to a gene: 10. The CDR3 nucleotides read TGTGCCAGCAGCGGGGAGGGCCCTAGTTATACGCAGTATTTT. Translated, it gives CASSGEGPSYTQYF.

This clonotype was counted between two and nine times. The chain carries TRBV5-1 and TRBJ1-4; D not resolved. The CDR3 sequence is 14 residues long. Trimming stripped 0 bases from V and 8 bases from J, with 11 bases between. CDR1 and CDR2 (germline): SGHRS, YFSETQ. This chain's CDR3 is CASSLVGVGEKLFF. CDR3 DNA sequence: TGCGCCAGCAGCTTGGTCGGGGTTGGGGAAAAACTGTTTTTT.

This chain joins TRBV5-6 and TRBJ2-1, with TRBD2 matching 8 bases. The CDR3 consists of 15 residues. Germline V gene lookup returns CDR1 SGHDT and CDR2 YYEEEE. Trimming cost V 4 bases and J 6 bases; bases outside gene matches: 9. In nucleotides, the CDR3 is TGTGCCAGCAGCCCCCAGCGGGGGCCCCTCAATGAGCAGTTCTTC. Protein sequence: CASSPQRGPLNEQFF.

The CDR3 here is CSARRAGEADTQYF. DNA of the CDR3: TGCAGTGCTAGGCGGGCAGGGGAGGCAGATACGCAGTATTTT. The V gene is TRBV20-1, the J gene TRBJ2-3; D may match TRBD1 or TRBD2 (6 bases each). Looked up from germline, CDR1 is DFQATT and CDR2 is SNEGSKA (reference sequence). The CDR3 consists of 14 residues. The V gene lost 3 bases and the J gene lost 4 bases, with 14 bases spanning the gap.

This clonotype was found a few times. The rearrangement joins TRBV19 to TRBJ2-1; maybe TRBD2 (6 bases). The CDR3 is 13 amino acids. V lost 0 bases, J lost 7 bases, and 7 bases lay in between. Germline V CDR1 and CDR2: LNHDA, SQIVND (reference sequence). The CDR3 DNA reads as TGTGCCAGTAGTATAGACGGGAGTAATGAGCAGTTCTTC. Amino acids: CASSIDGSNEQFF.

The V and J genes are TRBV29-1 and TRBJ2-7, with a tentative D call TRBD2 (6 bases). The CDR3 covers 13 residues. Trimming removed 1 base at V and 7 bases at J, with 14 bases between. Germline V gene sequence: CDR1 SQVTM, CDR2 ANQGSEA. CDR3: CSVEAGGGGEQYF. CDR3 DNA sequence: TGCAGCGTTGAAGCGGGTGGGGGAGGAGAGCAGTACTTC.

This clonotype came up once. The rearrangement uses TRBV5-6 and TRBJ2-7, with 7 bases matching TRBD2. The CDR3 contains 14 residues. Germline V CDR1 and CDR2: SGHDT, YYEEEE. V was clipped by 4 bases and J by 4 bases; unmatched bases: 8. This chain's CDR3 is CASSGLVDGYEQYF. Written as DNA, the CDR3 is TGTGCCAGCAGCGGACTAGTCGATGGGTACGAGCAGTACTTC.

The CDR3 DNA is TGTGCCAGCTCAGGGGAGAGCACAGATACGCAGTATTTT. Amino acid sequence: CASSGESTDTQYF. V usage is TRBV2 and J usage is TRBJ2-3; D may be TRBD1 (6 bases). This CDR3 comprises 13 residues. CDR1 and CDR2 from the germline V gene are SNHLY and FYNNEI. The V gene lost 8 bases and the J gene lost 0 bases, with 9 bases spanning the gap.

The V and J genes are TRBV7-8 and TRBJ2-3; 7 nucleotides align to TRBD2. The V gene's germline CDR1 is SGHVS and CDR2 FQNEAQ. Losses at the gene ends were 4 bases for V and 2 bases for J; bases not matched to a gene: 12. There are 17 residues in the CDR3. CDR3 nucleotides: TGTGCCAGCAGCTCCCGCCCCGGGCGGGGGACCACAGATACGCAGTATTTT. Amino acid sequence: CASSSRPGRGTTDTQYF.

This clonotype was seen a handful of times. The chain combines TRBV5-1 with TRBJ1-1, with D maybe TRBD1 (5 bases). V was shortened by 0 bases and J by 3 bases, with 9 bases between the two germline ends. The CDR3 extends over 14 amino acids. From germline, CDR1 is SGHRS and CDR2 YFSETQ. The CDR3 region is CASSLVGDHTEAFF. The CDR3, as DNA: TGCGCCAGCAGCTTGGTGGGGGACCACACTGAAGCTTTCTTT.

The chain links TRBV5-5 to TRBJ2-5; 7 bases agree with TRBD1. Germline lookup yields CDR1 SGHKS and CDR2 YYEKEE (reference sequence). CDR3 length equals 16 residues. Trimming at V came to 6 bases and at J to 3 bases, leaving 14 bases not matched to a gene. The CDR3 protein is CASTLQGDRGKETQYF. CDR3 sequence (DNA): TGTGCCAGCACCCTCCAGGGGGACAGAGGGAAAGAGACCCAGTACTTC.

V usage is TRBV24-1 and J usage is TRBJ2-1; D is perhaps TRBD2 (6 bases). The CDR3 runs to 13 residues. V lost 0 bases and J 9 bases, leaving 8 bases between the germline ends. Germline loops: CDR1 KGHDR, CDR2 SFDVKD. The CDR3 is CATSDLGTLEQFF. The CDR3 coding sequence is TGTGCCACCAGTGATTTGGGGACTCTTGAGCAGTTCTTC.

About this clonotype: A read error may account for a junction end that differs from germline. V is TRBV6-6 and J is TRBJ1-1; D is perhaps TRBD1 (5 bases). Germline V lookup: CDR1 MNHNY, CDR2 SVGAGI (reference sequence). This CDR3 contains 12 residues. The CDR3 spells CASSPTGGGWDF. The CDR3 nucleotides are TGTGCCAGCAGCCCCACCGGGGGGGGATGGGACTTT.

V is TRBV6-2 or TRBV6-3 and J is TRBJ2-3; 7 bases are shared with TRBD1. Germline CDR1 and CDR2: MNHEY and SVGEGT. The CDR3 runs 17 residues. V lost 0 bases and J lost 2; bases outside the gene matches: 8. CDR3 nucleotide sequence: TGTGCCAGCAGTTACTCCCTCGGACAGGCTGACACAGATACGCAGTATTTT. As protein: CASSYSLGQADTDTQYF.

The chain links TRBV6-1 to TRBJ2-5, with 10 bases lining up with TRBD1. The CDR3 has 16 residues. The ends lost 5 bases at V and 4 bases at J; junction bases unmatched: 10. The germline gives CDR1 MNHNS, CDR2 SASEGT. As DNA, the CDR3 is TGTGCCAGCAGTTTACGACAGGGGGCGAGTGGAGAGACCCAGTACTTC. Amino acids: CASSLRQGASGETQYF.

V and J are TRBV6-6 and TRBJ1-2; D gene unclear. Trimming shortened V by 3 bases and J by 8 bases, and 19 bases separated the two germline ends. The CDR3 has 15 residues. The germline V gene encodes CDR1 MNHNY and CDR2 SVGAGI (reference sequence). The CDR3 reads CASSYDAPLDKGYTF. In nucleotides, the CDR3 is TGTGCCAGCAGTTATGACGCCCCCCTGGATAAGGGCTACACCTTC.

The chain couples TRBV19 to TRBJ1-2; D may be TRBD1 (5 bases). Germline V lookup: CDR1 LNHDA, CDR2 SQIVND (reference sequence). CDR3 length equals 12 residues. The V and J ends lost 6 bases and 6 bases respectively, with 11 bases between them. The CDR3 loop is CASRLGRDGYTF. CDR3 sequence (DNA): TGTGCCAGTAGGCTGGGACGGGATGGCTACACCTTC.

This clonotype was observed a few times. The chain carries TRBV18 and TRBJ2-1; D not resolved. V dropped 2 bases and J dropped 3 bases, with 5 bases sitting between them. Germline CDR1 KGHSH, CDR2 LQKENI. There are 13 residues in the CDR3. The CDR3: CASSPVSYNEQFF. In nucleotides, the CDR3 is TGTGCCAGCTCACCAGTTAGCTACAATGAGCAGTTCTTC.

This clonotype was seen more than once but under ten times. This chain uses TRBV5-1 with TRBJ2-7; 13 bases agree with TRBD2. The CDR3 covers 17 residues. The V gene's germline CDR1 is SGHRS and CDR2 YFSETQ. J lost 3 bases, V lost 4 bases, and 10 bases had no gene match. CDR3 DNA sequence: TGCGCCAGCAGCCAAGCCGGGACTAGCGGGACTCGCTACGAGCAGTACTTC. Encoded protein: CASSQAGTSGTRYEQYF.

This clonotype was seen a few times. The chain carries TRBV11-1 and TRBJ2-5, with D perhaps matching TRBD1 (6 bases). V was shortened by 2 bases and J by 1 base, with 14 bases between the two germline ends. The CDR3 runs 16 residues. Germline V CDR1 and CDR2: SGHAT, FQDESV (reference sequence). The CDR3 DNA reads as TGTGCCAGCAGCTTAAGTTGGAACAGGGTCCAAGAGACCCAGTACTTC. Protein: CASSLSWNRVQETQYF.

This clonotype has a handful of counts. The rearrangement uses TRBV11-3 and TRBJ2-3; D is perhaps TRBD2 (6 bases). The germline V and J ends were trimmed by 4 bases and 2 bases, with 13 bases remaining between them. Germline lookup yields CDR1 SGHNT and CDR2 YENEEA. CDR3 length: 15 amino acids. The CDR3 region is CASSSGLTPTDTQYF. The CDR3 DNA is TGTGCCAGCAGCTCGGGACTCACCCCCACAGATACGCAGTATTTT.